The clone carrying this T cell receptor beta chain was detected many times. Its antigen remains unknown. The data belong to a study of neurological immune-mediated disorders. Findings and limits, study-wide: Expanded clones shared no CDR3 amino acid sequences across subjects, suggesting private repertoires in all groups.

Looked up from germline, CDR1 is DFQATT and CDR2 is SNEGSKA (reference sequence). CDR3 length: 17 residues. V trimming: 0 bases; J trimming: 8 bases; junction bases outside the gene matches: 10. 2 million PBMCs stored at -80 C were the source of the unsorted libraries. MiXCR, applied by TCRdb to the 5' RACE reads, yields one record per CDR3 protein. The table lists about 74,000 distinct CDR3 sequences, 4% to 6% of them singletons. The specimen was PBMCs. The rearrangement uses TRBV20-1 and TRBJ2-1; TRBD2 matches at 13 bases. The receptor comes from a man between 18 and 35 years old with multiple sclerosis. CDR3 protein: CSARDAHTSGGAHEQFF. CDR3 coding DNA: TGCAGTGCTAGAGATGCCCACACTAGCGGGGGGGCCCATGAGCAGTTCTTC.